This T cell receptor (beta chain) was captured in a study of blood T cell repertoires in COVID-19. In the original analysis: It was from reference gene primer amplification that nucleated cell counts were estimated. Profiling relied on immunoSEQ multiplex PCR, and the TCRdb table lists in-frame clones only, not all of them. From that table come the V and J calls and clone size; the DNA was used to work out D and trimming. The profile covers about 240,000 clones, with approximately 84% appearing a single time and approximately 3.5% taken by the ten largest. Participants, about 18 to 95 years old, spanned 25 or so US areas. The sample consisted of PBMCs or T cells enriched from blood (not recorded which). This TCR came from a woman in her forties with acute COVID-19.

The CDR3, as DNA: TGCGCCAGCAGTGAGTCGTCGGCTAGCGGGAGTCACGAGCAGTACTTC. This sequence encodes CASSESSASGSHEQYF. The chain employs TRBV10-1 and TRBJ2-7, with 10 nucleotides matching TRBD2. The CDR3 is 16 residues long. Germline trimming cut 0 bases from V and 5 bases from J; bases unmatched to any gene: 7. The germline V gene encodes CDR1 WNHNN and CDR2 SYGVQD (reference sequence).